One and the same sample provided the 30 T cell receptor beta chains below, sequenced in a study of neurological immune-mediated disorders (dated by TCRdb to between 2018 and 2021). The receptor library was made with 5' RACE. These reads were obtained on an Illumina HiSeq 2500. TCRdb reprocessing: public reads trimmed at Q25 with fastp, clones called with MiXCR, in-frame beta chains kept. A single entry per CDR3 protein holds the most common genes and DNA from its merged rows. This sample is represented by 78,000 or so distinct CDR3 sequences; roughly 4.8% of them were singletons. In total, the top ten clones hold less than 2.5% of the sample. The sequencing sample was made of PBMCs. Source of these receptors: a woman aged 25 to 39 with multiple sclerosis.

This clonotype was observed at least ten times. The chain combines TRBV20-1 with TRBJ2-4; 7 positions agree with TRBD2. CDR3 size: 16 residues. Germline-derived CDR1 and CDR2 are DFQATT and SNEGSKA (reference sequence). The trim removed 6 bases at V and 0 bases at J, leaving 11 bases unmatched. DNA of the CDR3: TGCAGTGCCAAAGGGAGGGGTCTGCTAGCCAAAAACATTCAGTACTTC. Its translation: CSAKGRGLLAKNIQYF.

In this sample, this clonotype turned up many times. The chain links TRBV20-1 to TRBJ1-2; possible D gene TRBD1, 6 bases. The germline V and J ends were trimmed by 0 bases and 1 base, with 12 bases remaining between them. Germline CDR1 reads DFQATT; CDR2 reads SNEGSKA (reference sequence). The CDR3 length is 15 residues. DNA for the CDR3: TGCAGTGCTAGAGATCGGGGGGCAGATAACTATGGCTACACCTTC. Amino acids: CSARDRGADNYGYTF.

This clonotype was counted between two and nine times. The chain recombines TRBV20-1 with TRBJ2-4; 7 bases agree with TRBD1. The germline gives CDR1 DFQATT, CDR2 SNEGSKA (reference sequence). After removal of 0 bases from V and 8 bases from J, the junction contained 7 bases not matched to a gene. This CDR3 region has 14 residues. CDR3 coding DNA: TGCAGTGCTAGAGATCAGGGGGAAGGGCACATTCAGTACTTC. Translated: CSARDQGEGHIQYF.

This clonotype was observed at least ten times. The rearrangement joins TRBV18 to TRBJ2-5; D gene uncertain. Looked up from germline, CDR1 is KGHSH and CDR2 is LQKENI. Deletions cut 3 bases from V and 5 bases from J, with 4 bases between. This CDR3 comprises 11 residues. The CDR3 protein is CASSPLETQYF. The CDR3 DNA reads TGTGCCAGCTCACCCCTCGAGACCCAGTACTTC.

This clonotype was detected many times. The rearrangement uses TRBV20-1 and TRBJ2-3, with D possibly TRBD2 on 6 matching bases. The V end lost 4 bases, the J end lost 1 base, and 15 bases lay between the germline ends. This CDR3 has 15 amino acids. CDR1 and CDR2 from the germline V gene are DFQATT and SNEGSKA (reference sequence). The CDR3 loop is CSATDLARRTDTQYF. The CDR3 nucleotides are TGCAGTGCTACCGATCTAGCGAGACGCACAGATACGCAGTATTTT.

The sample holds many counts of this clonotype. This chain links TRBV24-1 with TRBJ1-2; D gene unclear. The CDR3 sequence is 14 residues long. Trimming shortened V by 3 bases and J by 4 bases, and 11 bases separated the two germline ends. CDR1 and CDR2 from the germline V gene are KGHDR and SFDVKD. CDR3 bases: TGTGCCACCAGTGATAGTACAGATCTCTATGGCTACACCTTC. Translated: CATSDSTDLYGYTF.

A word on this clonotype: The junction and the germline gene differ at one end; a read error may be behind it. The chain is built from TRBV12-3 or TRBV12-4 and TRBJ2-5; the match to TRBD2 covers 8 bases. This CDR3 comprises 16 residues. The chain's CDR3 is CANSRPSGSAQETQYF. The CDR3 DNA follows: TGTGCCAACAGTAGACCTAGCGGGTCCGCCCAAGAGACCCAGTACTTC.

This clonotype was recorded many times. CDR3 sequence: CASSPSGGSGANVLTF. CDR3 nucleotides: TGTGCCAGCAGCCCTAGCGGGGGCTCTGGGGCCAACGTCCTGACTTTC. The rearrangement uses TRBV3-1 and TRBJ2-6, with TRBD2 identical over 10 bases. Germline CDR1 is LGHDT and CDR2 is YNNKEL (reference sequence). The CDR3 consists of 16 residues. The V segment lost 4 bases and the J segment 0 bases; nucleotides outside the gene matches: 0.

Ten or more counts support this clonotype. The DNA of the CDR3 is TGCGCCAGCAGCTTGGAAGTTGTCAGGTACAATGAGCAGTTCTTC. This gives the protein CASSLEVVRYNEQFF. V is TRBV5-1 and J is TRBJ2-1, with D uncertain. CDR3 length: 15 residues. V was pared by 0 bases and J by 4 bases, with 11 bases between. The V gene's germline CDR1 is SGHRS and CDR2 YFSETQ.

This clonotype was recorded at least ten times. The rearrangement uses TRBV28 and TRBJ2-1; unclear D gene. The V end lost 3 bases, the J end lost 10 bases, and 10 bases lay between the germline ends. Germline CDR1 and CDR2: MDHEN and SYDVKM. This CDR3 spans 12 amino acids. CDR3 sequence: CASSLLDQEQFF. CDR3 bases: TGTGCCAGCAGTTTGCTAGACCAAGAGCAGTTCTTC.

This clonotype showed up many times. J is TRBJ2-3 and V is TRBV3-1; D gene ambiguous. Germline lookup yields CDR1 LGHDT and CDR2 YNNKEL (reference sequence). CDR3 length: 13 amino acids. The germline V and J ends were trimmed by 2 bases and 2 bases, with 5 bases remaining between them. CDR3 sequence reads: CASSQLFTDTQYF. The DNA of the CDR3 is TGTGCCAGCAGCCAACTATTCACAGATACGCAGTATTTT.

This clonotype has a count of ten or more. The chain uses TRBV20-1 and TRBJ1-2; 7 bases align to TRBD1. Unmatched junction bases numbered 3, after V lost 5 bases and J lost 3 bases. Looked up from germline, CDR1 is DFQATT and CDR2 is SNEGSKA (reference sequence). CDR3 length: 12 amino acids. In DNA, the CDR3 is TGCAGTGCTCCCAGGGGGGACTATGGCTACACCTTC. Its translation: CSAPRGDYGYTF.

This clonotype was picked up many times. V gene TRBV3-1 combines with J gene TRBJ1-4, with unresolved D. The CDR3 sequence is 14 residues long. The germline gives CDR1 LGHDT, CDR2 YNNKEL (reference sequence). The V and J ends lost 2 bases and 3 bases respectively, with 7 bases between them. The CDR3 loop reads CASSQQVANEKLFF. As DNA, the CDR3 is TGTGCCAGCAGCCAACAAGTAGCTAATGAAAAACTGTTTTTT.

Concerning this clonotype itself: Given a much more abundant clone one base away, this may be a read error. The chain recombines TRBV5-1 with TRBJ1-5; D remains ambiguous. The CDR3 loop spans 13 amino acids. Germline CDR1 reads SGHRS; CDR2 reads YFSETQ. CDR3 sequence reads: CASSLDRDQHQHF. CDR3 coding DNA: TGCGCCAGCAGCTTGGACAGAGATCAGCACCAGCATTTT. The full variable domain, with the rest looked up from reference TRBV5-1 and TRBJ1-5, is KAGVTQTPRYLIKTRGQQVTLSCSPISGHRSVSWYQQTPGQGLQFLFEYFSETQRNKGNFPGRFSGRQFSNSRSEMNVSTLELGDSALYLCASSLDRDQHQHFGDGTRLSIL.

This clonotype was seen at least ten times. V usage is TRBV9 and J usage is TRBJ2-1; 14 nucleotides match TRBD2. CDR3 size: 16 residues. V shed 5 bases and J 11 bases; nucleotides not matched to a gene: 12. Germline-derived CDR1 and CDR2 are SGDLS and YYNGEE. The DNA of the CDR3 is TGTGCCAGCAGTGGGACTAGCGGGAGTCTAGCGAGTCAGCAGTTCTTC. Translated, it gives CASSGTSGSLASQQFF.

This clonotype was seen repeatedly, ten times or more. The chain links TRBV20-1 to TRBJ2-1; D is unclear. Deletions cut 3 bases from V and 3 bases from J, with 12 bases between. The germline gives CDR1 DFQATT, CDR2 SNEGSKA (reference sequence). This CDR3 is 14 amino acids long. As DNA, the CDR3 is TGCAGTGCTAGTCGAGCTGTCCTCTACAATGAGCAGTTCTTC. Protein: CSASRAVLYNEQFF.

The table lists this clonotype with a few counts. The V gene is TRBV28, the J gene TRBJ2-7, with D perhaps matching TRBD2 (6 bases). Between the trimmed V and J ends, which lost 7 bases and 4 bases, there was a span of 17 bases. The CDR3 length is 14 residues. Germline assignment: CDR1 MDHEN and CDR2 SYDVKM. CDR3 DNA: TGTGCCAGCAAAACTCCGGGAGTAGCGTACGAGCAGTACTTC. Translated: CASKTPGVAYEQYF.

The chain carries TRBV4-1 and TRBJ2-1, with a tentative D call TRBD2 (5 bases). V was cut by 6 bases and J by 7 bases, with 16 bases left in between. Germline assignment: CDR1 MGHRA and CDR2 YSYEKL. The CDR3 contains 14 residues. The CDR3 is CASRHAPGENEQFF. For the CDR3, the DNA is TGCGCCAGCAGACACGCCCCCGGGGAAAATGAGCAGTTCTTC.

This clonotype was counted ten times or more. The DNA for the CDR3 is TGCGCCAGCAGCTTGGTACTAGCGGCTAGCACAGATACGCAGTATTTT. This encodes CASSLVLAASTDTQYF. The chain recombines TRBV5-1 with TRBJ2-3; 8 bases are a match to TRBD2. Germline V CDR1 and CDR2: SGHRS, YFSETQ. CDR3 length: 16 residues. The J segment lost 0 bases and the V segment lost 0 bases, leaving 3 bases of the junction unmatched.

This clonotype came up many times. The chain employs TRBV10-2 and TRBJ2-2, with D perhaps TRBD1 or TRBD2 (6 bases each). Germline CDR1 is WSHSY and CDR2 is SAAADI. V dropped 7 bases and J dropped 5 bases, with 20 bases sitting between them. The CDR3 totals 16 residues. The CDR3, as DNA: TGCGCCAGCATCTTAGGGGGGTTCGGTGGTACCGGGGAGCTGTTTTTT. Amino acid sequence: CASILGGFGGTGELFF.

This clonotype was observed at least ten times. The genes are TRBV7-2 and TRBJ1-4, with 7 bases lining up with TRBD1. Germline CDR1 and CDR2: SGHTA and FQGNSA. With 4 bases clipped from V and 8 bases from J, the junction kept 13 bases outside the gene matches. The CDR3 extends over 16 amino acids. CDR3 coding DNA: TGTGCCAGCAGCTCGAACCGCCGACAGGGTGGGGAAAAACTGTTTTTT. Protein product: CASSSNRRQGGEKLFF.

This clonotype was found many times. The V and J genes are TRBV5-1 and TRBJ1-5; a weak D match, TRBD1 (5 bases). The CDR3 spans 14 residues. In germline, CDR1 is SGHRS, CDR2 YFSETQ. Deletions cut 5 bases from V and 3 bases from J, with 12 bases between. In nucleotides, the CDR3 is TGCGCCAGCAGTCCCCAGGGTATCAATCAGCCCCAGCATTTT. Amino acids: CASSPQGINQPQHF.

This clonotype has ten or more counts. This sequence joins TRBV12-5 and TRBJ1-1; TRBD1 agrees at 7 bases. V lost 4 bases, J lost 0 bases, and 11 bases stayed unmatched. Per the germline V gene, CDR1 is LGHNT and CDR2 is FRNRAP. CDR3 size: 17 residues. The CDR3 bases are TGTGCTAGTGGTTCCTACAGGGGTGCAGGAATGAACACTGAAGCTTTCTTT. Translating it yields CASGSYRGAGMNTEAFF.

On this clonotype: A much bigger clone sits one base away, suggesting this may be a read error. J is TRBJ2-3 and V is TRBV5-1; a possible D gene is TRBD2 (7 bases). Germline loops: CDR1 SGHRS, CDR2 YFSETQ. The CDR3 is 15 amino acids. V was clipped by 6 bases and J by 6 bases, with 20 bases between them. The CDR3 region is CASTLQGNSGDTQYF. The DNA of the CDR3 is TGCGCCAGCACACTACAGGGTAATAGCGGGGATACGCAGTATTTT.

This clonotype was counted at least ten times. The V gene is TRBV5-5, the J gene TRBJ2-1, with TRBD1 identical over 7 bases. The CDR3 is 14 residues long. V lost 4 bases, J lost 8 bases, and 9 bases stayed unmatched. Per germline, CDR1 SGHKS and CDR2 YYEKEE (reference sequence). CDR3 sequence (DNA): TGTGCCAGCAGCGCGCTGACAGGGTTTGATGAGCAGTTCTTC. This codes for CASSALTGFDEQFF.

At least ten counts were recorded for this clonotype. The rearrangement links TRBV9 to TRBJ2-3, with D hard to call. The V end was cut by 2 bases, the J end by 4 bases, with 5 bases between. The CDR3 covers 12 residues. Germline loops: CDR1 SGDLS, CDR2 YYNGEE. The CDR3 is CASSVNSDTQYF. The CDR3 DNA is TGTGCCAGCAGCGTCAATTCAGATACGCAGTATTTT.

The chain joins TRBV12-5 to TRBJ2-6; D might be TRBD2 (6 bases). V was clipped by 4 bases and J by 4 bases, with 11 bases between them. CDR1 is LGHNT and CDR2 is FRNRAP in the germline V gene. The CDR3 runs 15 residues. This CDR3 reads CASGSLGGGANVLTF. For the CDR3, the DNA is TGTGCTAGTGGTTCGTTGGGAGGAGGGGCCAACGTCCTGACTTTC.

This clonotype was seen many times. This chain uses TRBV12-3 or TRBV12-4 with TRBJ2-3; 7 nucleotides agree with TRBD1. The CDR3 sequence is 15 residues long. V was clipped by 3 bases and J by 3 bases; unmatched bases: 6. CDR3 residues: CASSFQGVRTDTQYF. Written as DNA, the CDR3 is TGTGCCAGCAGTTTTCAGGGGGTTAGGACAGATACGCAGTATTTT.

Many counts were recorded for this clonotype. The chain is built from TRBV5-1 and TRBJ2-3; D not certain. The ends were cut back, 3 bases at V and 8 bases at J, with 7 bases in the middle. The CDR3 length is 11 residues. Germline V lookup: CDR1 SGHRS, CDR2 YFSETQ. The CDR3 sequence: CASSSVATQYF. CDR3 nucleotides: TGCGCCAGCAGCTCGGTGGCTACGCAGTATTTT. Using reference TRBV5-1 and TRBJ2-3 for the parts outside the CDR3, the full variable domain is KAGVTQTPRYLIKTRGQQVTLSCSPISGHRSVSWYQQTPGQGLQFLFEYFSETQRNKGNFPGRFSGRQFSNSRSEMNVSTLELGDSALYLCASSSVATQYFGPGTRLTVL.

This clonotype came up many times. V and J are TRBV11-2 and TRBJ2-5; D uncertain. The CDR3 runs 13 residues. The V gene's germline CDR1 is SGHAT and CDR2 FQNNGV. Trimming removed 2 bases from V and 1 base from J, with 5 bases in between. CDR3 DNA sequence: TGTGCCAGCAGCTTAAACATCCAAGAGACCCAGTACTTC. Amino acid sequence: CASSLNIQETQYF.